This T cell receptor beta chain was retrieved from a study of naive and memory T cell subsets. The CDR3 is 14 amino acids. Germline V lookup: CDR1 MNHEY, CDR2 SVGAGI. V was clipped by 5 bases and J by 5 bases; unmatched bases: 7. Two oligonucleotides, mixed equimolar, formed the beta constant-region primer covering TRBC1 and TRBC2. TCRdb called the UMI-ligation and nested PCR reads again in MiXCR, with one record for every CDR3 protein. The table records 81,000 or so distinct CDR3 sequences, around 7% of them present only once. This clonotype was detected only a few times. The chain links TRBV6-5 to TRBJ2-5, with 8 positions matching TRBD1. The TCR originated in a human donor in good health. Sequencing input: central memory CD4+ T cells from blood. As DNA, the CDR3 is TGTGCCAGCAGTACCCAGGGGGCGAGGGAGACCCAGTACTTC. It yields the protein CASSTQGARETQYF.